There are many counts of the clone carrying this T cell receptor beta chain. Its antigen remains unknown. Flow cytometry had shown expanded CD8+CD57+ cells in the patients chosen for sequencing. Each of the patients presented with severe acquired aplastic anemia. Therapy had not been given to patients before blood sampling. Germline CDR1 is SNHLY and CDR2 is FYNNEI. V was cut by 6 bases and J by 4 bases, with 9 bases left in between. This CDR3 contains 13 residues. These data are taken from a study of CD8+CD57+ T cells in acquired aplastic anemia. Genomic DNA templated the TCR beta VDJ and CDR3 profiling. TCRdb re-derived calls from the reads in MiXCR, one entry per CDR3 protein. The sample carries 150,000 to 200,000 distinct CDR3 sequences, roughly 50% recorded once. General observations from the study: The same twenty-nine CD8+ CDR3 sequences occurred in patients and in controls. No significant patient-versus-control difference appeared in CD8+ Simpson's diversity.

This receptor was identified in a human donor with aplastic anemia. Sequencing was performed on sorted CD4+, CD8+, or CD8+CD57+ T cells (not recorded which) from PBMCs. The genes are TRBV2 and TRBJ1-4; no clear D gene. The CDR3 spells CASSSDFNEKLFF. DNA for the CDR3: TGTGCCAGCAGCTCAGACTTTAATGAAAAACTGTTTTTT.